These T cell receptor beta chains were read from a single sample in a study of response to subunit inactivated influenza vaccine. One entry per CDR3 protein results from TCRdb running MiXCR on the RT-PCR reads. The sample lists 650,000 to 800,000 distinct CDR3 sequences; approximately 15% were seen once. This sample comprised PBMCs from blood, obtained less than 15 days before vaccination. All receptors derive from a man over 45 who received an inactivated influenza vaccine. Each CDR3 is given without its conserved first and last residue.

j_gene | v_gene | CDR3aa
TRBJ2-7 | TRBV4-1 | ASSQGPTASNLFYEQY
TRBJ1-5 | TRBV20-1 | SASLASSANQPQH
TRBJ2-7 | TRBV20-1 | SANPGGYEQY
TRBJ2-1 | TRBV15 | ATSRDIDTGWPGSSYNEQF
TRBJ2-2 | TRBV11-2 | ASSPGRGTGQSNTGELL
TRBJ2-7 | TRBV7-2 | ASSPRGYSTYEQY
TRBJ2-1 | TRBV3-1 | ASSQDWANNEQF
TRBJ2-3 | TRBV28 | ASSLKFKRIPTSGIPDTQY
TRBJ2-1 | TRBV20-1 | SARRDSLSYNEQF
TRBJ2-3 | TRBV6-4 | ARSFLISGGNQYTDTQY
TRBJ2-7 | TRBV11-2 | ASSKSLGDEQY
TRBJ2-2 | TRBV11-2 | ASSKEGTLNTGELF
TRBJ2-7 | TRBV5-1 | ASSLGQTLMINEQY
TRBJ2-3 | TRBV11-2 | ASSLIRERTDTQY
TRBJ2-3 | TRBV20-1 | SARGASGRIDTQY
TRBJ2-3 | TRBV20-1 | SAGGRLNSDTQY
TRBJ2-7 | TRBV27 | ASSLFSGREQY
TRBJ2-1 | TRBV29-1 | SATTLAENEQF
TRBJ2-3 | TRBV20-1 | SASGTSGIRTDTQY
TRBJ2-1 | TRBV7-2 | ASSPSGGAVDEQF
TRBJ1-2 | TRBV20-1 | SASLGNYGYT
TRBJ2-3 | TRBV20-1 | SAGLGTDTQY
TRBJ2-7 | TRBV12-3/TRBV12-4 | ASRRRQDSEQY
TRBJ1-4 | TRBV4-3 | ASSETRTNEKLF
TRBJ1-2 | TRBV25-1 | ASSPGTIHGYT
TRBJ1-1 | TRBV18 | ASSPPNRADTEAF
TRBJ2-2 | TRBV24-1 | ATSDLRGQRTGELF
TRBJ2-7 | TRBV20-1 | SARDRRGHEQY
TRBJ2-2 | TRBV7-9 | ASSGLGRNTGELF
TRBJ1-2 | TRBV6-1 | ASRGAGEGGYT
TRBJ2-1 | TRBV7-2 | ASGSFTSGRGNEQF
TRBJ1-5 | TRBV18 | ASSPPSSGSNQPQH
TRBJ2-1 | TRBV15 | ATSRRSGRAYEQF
TRBJ1-5 | TRBV10-3 | AISQMGGNNQPQH
TRBJ1-2 | TRBV3-1 | ASSPEARDYGYT
TRBJ2-1 | TRBV27 | ASSSSGTVRIHEQF
TRBJ1-3 | TRBV2 | ASSEDLPGHK
TRBJ2-1 | TRBV29-1 | SVAPGRHEQF
TRBJ2-1 | TRBV19 | ASSYTGTIWESKQF
TRBJ2-1 | TRBV29-1 | SVVKAGGFYNEQF
TRBJ2-1 | TRBV9 | ASSVAGRVGYNEQF
TRBJ2-7 | TRBV3-1 | ASSPFHSGQGPLEQY
TRBJ2-3 | TRBV11-2 | ASSLEVVSVYTDTQY
TRBJ1-4 | TRBV20-1 | SAGTSVGEKLF
TRBJ2-1 | TRBV19 | ASSSPGQWGVSSYNEQF
TRBJ1-2 | TRBV12-3/TRBV12-4 | ASRPRQGGSGYT
TRBJ2-1 | TRBV7-2 | ASSLEGQGARGEQF
TRBJ2-1 | TRBV28 | ASSLFDFSNEQF
TRBJ1-3 | TRBV25-1 | ASSPRTVEMIRGNTIY
TRBJ1-4 | TRBV21-1 | ASSQWGSTTNEKLF
TRBJ2-7 | TRBV5-1 | ASSWGTGGSYEQY
TRBJ2-3 | TRBV10-3 | AIRGTDFSTDTQY
TRBJ2-3 | TRBV20-1 | SAISGRERPDTQY
TRBJ2-5 | TRBV12-3/TRBV12-4 | ASNPGIQETQY